The T cell receptor (beta chain) under discussion was sequenced for a study of blood T cells in healthy people across ages. Overall study: When template switching was applied, about one barcoded beta molecule was captured per two T cells.

Using a J-beta primer mix together with a sample-barcoded 5' primer, a second PCR was run for about 6 to 11 cycles. Via MiXCR, TCRdb re-called the 5' RACE reads, giving one row per CDR3 protein. The sample gives roughly 1.7 million distinct CDR3 sequences, around 35% of which show up once; approximately 10% is in the top ten. The CDR3 is made up of 15 amino acids. Germline CDR1 and CDR2: GTSNPN and SVGIG (reference sequence). V lost 1 base and J 0 bases, leaving 7 bases between the germline ends. This sequence originates from a woman in her 30s in good health. The chain has TRBV30 and TRBJ2-6, with D hard to call. The source material was blood. Here the CDR3 reads CAWSGWNSGANVLTF. Here the CDR3 DNA reads TGTGCCTGGAGTGGGTGGAACTCTGGGGCCAACGTCCTGACTTTC.